This T cell receptor (beta chain) was identified in a study of blood T cells in healthy people across ages. Regarding the study as a whole: Compared with aged donors, long-lived donors showed fewer expanded clones, suggesting selection.

Worth noting for this clonotype: The antigen is unknown.

Drawing of peripheral blood yielded 8.5 to 10 milliliters from each donor. Whenever a sample was processed, at least 6 million PBMCs were isolated. Total RNA was isolated from each sample in quantities of at least 6 micrograms. Through a sample-barcoded 5' primer and a J-beta primer mix, a second PCR was run for 7 to 11 cycles. Each CDR3 protein is one row after TCRdb ran MiXCR on the 5' RACE reads. The table has around 850,000 distinct CDR3 sequences, about 36% seen once; the top ten hold 10% to 15%. V lost 3 bases to trimming and J lost 1 base, with 8 bases between them. From germline, CDR1 is SGHTA and CDR2 FQGNSA. This CDR3 spans 14 amino acids.

The chain combines TRBV7-2 with TRBJ2-3, with D possibly being TRBD2 (5 bases). The source is a man between 18 and 29 years old in good health. The specimen was blood. CDR3 loop: CASSFNGGTDTQYF. The CDR3 nucleotides read TGTGCCAGCAGCTTCAACGGGGGCACAGATACGCAGTATTTT.